This T cell receptor (beta chain) was documented in a study of T cells in narcolepsy. This clone was seen a single time. V lost 8 bases, J lost 2 bases, and 6 bases stayed unmatched. The CDR3 is 15 residues long. Germline V CDR1 and CDR2: SNHLY, FYNNEI. Sequenced by immunoSEQ multiplex PCR; TCRdb stores in-frame clones only, minus some. This table holds some 30,000 clones, around 87% found once. The rearrangement joins TRBV2 to TRBJ2-6; 7 bases align to TRBD1. The sequencing sample was made of memory (CD45RA-) CD4+ T cells from blood. The clonotype comes from a human donor in good health. The CDR3 nucleotides are TGTGCCAGCCGAGGGGGCGGGCCTGGGGCCAACGTCCTGACTTTC. Amino acid sequence: CASRGGGPGANVLTF.